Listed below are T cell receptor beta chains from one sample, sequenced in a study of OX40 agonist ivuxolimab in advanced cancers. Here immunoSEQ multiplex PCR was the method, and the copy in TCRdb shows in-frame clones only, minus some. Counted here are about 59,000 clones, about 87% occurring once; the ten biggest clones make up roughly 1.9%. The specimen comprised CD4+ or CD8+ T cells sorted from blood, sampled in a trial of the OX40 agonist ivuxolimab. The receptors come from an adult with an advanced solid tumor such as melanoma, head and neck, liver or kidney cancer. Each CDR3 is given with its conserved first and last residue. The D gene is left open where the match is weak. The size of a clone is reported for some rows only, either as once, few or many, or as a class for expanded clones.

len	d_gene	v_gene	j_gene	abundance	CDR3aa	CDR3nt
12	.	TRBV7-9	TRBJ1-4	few	CASSLLNEKLFF	TGTGCCAGCAGCCTTCTTAATGAAAAACTGTTTTTT
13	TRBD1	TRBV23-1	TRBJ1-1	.	CASQGTANTEAFF	TGCGCCAGTCAGGGGACAGCTAACACTGAAGCTTTCTTT
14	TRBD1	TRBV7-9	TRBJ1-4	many	CASSDRATNEKLFF	TGTGCCAGCAGTGACAGGGCAACTAATGAAAAACTGTTTTTT
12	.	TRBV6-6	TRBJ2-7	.	CASGELSGDVEF	TGTGCCAGCGGAGAGTTGTCAGGGGACGTAGAATTC
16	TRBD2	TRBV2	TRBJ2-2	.	CASRRLAGQLTGELFF	TGTGCCAGCAGGAGACTAGCGGGCCAGTTGACCGGGGAGCTGTTTTTT
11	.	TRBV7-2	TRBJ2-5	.	CASSSKETQYF	TGTGCCAGCAGTTCTAAAGAGACCCAGTACTTC
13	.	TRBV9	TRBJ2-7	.	CASSVEQDYEQYF	TGTGCCAGCAGCGTCGAACAGGACTACGAGCAGTACTTC
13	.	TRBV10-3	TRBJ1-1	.	CAISAGLYTEAFF	TGTGCCATCAGCGCCGGACTTTACACTGAAGCTTTCTTT
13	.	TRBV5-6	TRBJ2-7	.	CASSFVSGDEQYF	TGTGCCAGCAGCTTCGTTTCGGGGGACGAGCAGTACTTC
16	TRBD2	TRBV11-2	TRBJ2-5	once	CASSLDWAGGSGTQYF	TGTGCCAGCAGCTTAGATTGGGCGGGAGGTTCCGGGACCCAGTACTTC
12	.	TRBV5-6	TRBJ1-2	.	CASSLRNYGYTF	TGTGCCAGCAGCTTGCGGAACTATGGCTACACCTTC
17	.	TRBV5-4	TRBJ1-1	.	CASSSPQERALSTEAFF	TGTGCCAGCAGCTCCCCGCAGGAGAGGGCCCTGAGCACTGAAGCTTTCTTT
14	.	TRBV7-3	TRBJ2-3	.	CASSLGLTADTQYF	TGTGCCAGCAGCTTGGGACTCACGGCAGATACGCAGTATTTT
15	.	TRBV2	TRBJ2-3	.	CASSERQADTDTQYF	TGTGCCAGCAGTGAAAGGCAGGCGGACACAGATACGCAGTATTTT
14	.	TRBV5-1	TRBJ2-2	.	CASTQESNTGELFF	TGCGCCAGCACCCAGGAATCGAACACCGGGGAGCTGTTTTTT
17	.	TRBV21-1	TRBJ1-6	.	CASSKDPERQGHSPLHF	TGTGCCAGCAGCAAGGACCCTGAGAGGCAGGGGCATTCACCCCTCCACTTT
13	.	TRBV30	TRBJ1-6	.	CAWTLRSGSPLHF	TGTGCCTGGACCCTACGGTCCGGGTCACCCCTCCACTTT
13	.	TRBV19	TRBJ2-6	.	CASRVNGANVLTF	TGTGCCAGTCGGGTGAACGGGGCCAACGTCCTGACTTTC
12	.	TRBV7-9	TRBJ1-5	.	CASSLGNQPQHF	TGTGCCAGCAGCTTAGGAAATCAGCCCCAGCATTTT
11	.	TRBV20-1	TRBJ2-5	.	CSARSQETQYF	TGCAGTGCTAGAAGTCAAGAGACCCAGTACTTC
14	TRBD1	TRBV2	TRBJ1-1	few	CASRWDSMNTEAFF	TGTGCCAGCAGATGGGACAGCATGAACACTGAAGCTTTCTTT
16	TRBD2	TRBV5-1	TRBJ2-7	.	CASSGSGGSNAYEQYF	TGCGCCAGCAGCGGTTCGGGCGGGAGTAACGCCTACGAGCAGTACTTC
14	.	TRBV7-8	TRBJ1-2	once	CASSPVGGAYGYTF	TGTGCCAGCAGCCCGGTGGGGGGTGCCTATGGCTACACCTTC